This TCR beta chain was sequenced for a study of blood T cell repertoires in COVID-19 (dated by TCRdb to about 2020). Study-level background: Samples covering the acute and convalescent phases of COVID-19 were provided by collaborators in the United States, Italy and Spain. The prospective study material was composed of cDNA or gDNA derived from T cells, B-cell-depleted T cells, or PBMCs. Subjects who had been exposed to COVID-19, were actively infected with it, or had recovered from it provided the deeply sampled blood TCRbeta repertoires that made up the dataset. The repertoires were released in a freely available public database intended as a resource for research on the immune response to SARS-CoV-2. Samples were obtained from the ongoing ImmuneRACE study (first 160 participants) and from over 1,000 subjects provided by 6 global collaborators. Nearly every sample came with metadata listing a de-identified subject ID, COVID-19 status, age in years and sex. HLA class I and class II types, where available, came from metadata supplied by the sample provider rather than from assay-based typing. Results the study describes overall, beyond this receptor: The quantity of clinical and demographic metadata differed by source and by participant and was supplied without curation.

Each collaborating institution followed its own protocols to collect whole blood in K2EDTA tubes. For TCRbeta analysis, collaborators shipped samples in one of three forms: frozen whole blood, isolated PBMCs, or DNA extracted from either of those sample types. Based on the germline V gene, the CDR1 and CDR2 sequences are MNHEY and SVGAGI. Reading from cysteine to phenylalanine, the CDR3 counts 13 amino acids. The entry retains the CDR3 DNA only, 39 bases that are in frame from base 1. Cut back by 6 bases and 2 bases, the V and J ends lie 11 bases apart. TCRbeta CDR3 regions were amplified from genomic DNA using the immunoSEQ Assay, a bias-controlled multiplex PCR. In the source study's methods: Within the assay, amplification of reference gene primers was used to estimate how many nucleated cells each sample contained. To quantify the absolute abundance of each unique TCRbeta CDR3 rearrangement, sequence reads were collapsed and filtered. For each sample, productive Simpson clonality was calculated by taking the square root of Simpson's diversity index across productive rearrangements. Sourced from immuneACCESS, this table was stored by TCRdb with only in-frame sequences that have V and J called. A share of the clones is absent; for the studies checked, an unresolved V gene accounts for under half, and the remainder has no known explanation. The V and J calls and clone size were taken over from that table, and D and trimming were inferred from the DNA. The sample has 100,000 to 120,000 clones on record, more than 75% of them singletons. In total, the top ten clones hold about 3.5% of the sample.

To note about this clone: Its antigen specificity is not known. Base-call qualities are not available, and no considerably larger clone is one nucleotide away.

The V and J genes are TRBV6-5 and TRBJ2-7; a weak D assignment points to TRBD1 (6 bases agree). The receptor was derived from a woman aged 45-60 years with acute or convalescent COVID-19. Sequencing input: peripheral blood. The base sequence is TGTGCCAGCAGCAGGGACAATGCCTACGAGCAGTACTTC. This sequence encodes CASSRDNAYEQYF.